The rows below give T cell receptor beta chains drawn from one sample of a study of tumor T cells in aggressive B-cell lymphoma. Clones were sequenced by immunoSEQ multiplex PCR, and TCRdb holds only the in-frame ones, with some missing. The profile shows some 7,900 clones, approximately 83% of them singletons. The sequenced material came from tumor tissue. These receptors were obtained from an adult with diffuse large B cell lymphoma. CDR3s leave out the opening cysteine and the closing phenylalanine or tryptophan. D genes are given only for firm matches.

V	J	D	CDR3
TRBV29-1	TRBJ2-1	-	SVVRASRNEQF
TRBV6-5	TRBJ2-7	TRBD1	ASSYHRGGPYEQY
TRBV7-2	TRBJ1-1	-	ASSFGGPVVF
TRBV4-1	TRBJ2-7	TRBD1	ASSPRLGQGTDEQY
TRBV7-9	TRBJ1-1	-	ASSFRGNTEAF
TRBV9	TRBJ2-1	-	ASSSLPGTTHEQF
TRBV7-3	TRBJ2-5	TRBD2	ASSLLGPSGGQETQY
TRBV27	TRBJ1-1	TRBD1	ASTEDRGNTEAF
TRBV4-3	TRBJ2-7	TRBD2	ASSHRETSGYEQY
TRBV5-1	TRBJ2-5	-	ASTRWTNQETQY
TRBV6-4	TRBJ1-1	-	ASSDSSFRSGTGEAF
TRBV15	TRBJ2-5	-	ATSSAVVLAAAETQY
TRBV7-9	TRBJ1-1	-	ASTWGEDTEAF
TRBV2	TRBJ1-3	-	ATSEGHSGNTIY
TRBV4-3	TRBJ2-7	TRBD1	ASSQDRVDEQY
TRBV19	TRBJ1-5	-	APPVKGNQPQH